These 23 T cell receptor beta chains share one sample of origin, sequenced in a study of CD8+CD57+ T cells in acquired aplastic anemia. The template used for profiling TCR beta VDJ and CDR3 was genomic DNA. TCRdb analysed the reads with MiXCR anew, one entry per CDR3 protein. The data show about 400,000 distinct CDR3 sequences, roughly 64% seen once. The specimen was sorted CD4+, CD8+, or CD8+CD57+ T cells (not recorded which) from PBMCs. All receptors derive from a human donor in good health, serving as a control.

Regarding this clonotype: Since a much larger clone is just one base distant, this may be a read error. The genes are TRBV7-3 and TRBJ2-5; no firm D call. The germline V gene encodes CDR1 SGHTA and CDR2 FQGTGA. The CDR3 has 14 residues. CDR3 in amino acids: CASSPPGLVETQYF. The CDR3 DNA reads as TGCGCCAGCAGCCCGCCGGGCCTGGTAGAGACCCAGTACTTC.

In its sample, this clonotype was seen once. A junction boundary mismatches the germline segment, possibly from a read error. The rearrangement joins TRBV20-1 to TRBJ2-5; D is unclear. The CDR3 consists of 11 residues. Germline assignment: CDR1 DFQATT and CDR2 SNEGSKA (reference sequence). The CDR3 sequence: CSATVTQSQNF. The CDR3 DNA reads TGCAGTGCTACTGTGACCCAGTCCCAGAACTTC.

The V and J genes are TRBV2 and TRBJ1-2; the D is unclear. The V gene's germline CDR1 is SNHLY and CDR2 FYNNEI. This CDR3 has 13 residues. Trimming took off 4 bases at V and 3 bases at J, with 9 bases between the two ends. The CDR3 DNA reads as TGTGCCAGCAGTGCTACGGGATACTATGGCTACACCTTC. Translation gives CASSATGYYGYTF.

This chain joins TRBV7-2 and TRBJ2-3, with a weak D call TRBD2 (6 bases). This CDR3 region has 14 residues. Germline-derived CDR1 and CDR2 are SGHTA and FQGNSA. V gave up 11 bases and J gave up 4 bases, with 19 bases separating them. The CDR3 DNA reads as TGTGCCGCCGACCGGGGGACTTTCTCAGATACGCAGTATTTT. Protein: CAADRGTFSDTQYF.

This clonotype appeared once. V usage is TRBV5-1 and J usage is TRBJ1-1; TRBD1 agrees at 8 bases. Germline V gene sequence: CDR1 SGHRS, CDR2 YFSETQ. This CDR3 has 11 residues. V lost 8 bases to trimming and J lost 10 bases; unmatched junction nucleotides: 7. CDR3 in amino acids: CARGQAEAAFF. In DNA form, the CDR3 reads TGCGCCAGGGGACAGGCGGAAGCAGCTTTCTTT.

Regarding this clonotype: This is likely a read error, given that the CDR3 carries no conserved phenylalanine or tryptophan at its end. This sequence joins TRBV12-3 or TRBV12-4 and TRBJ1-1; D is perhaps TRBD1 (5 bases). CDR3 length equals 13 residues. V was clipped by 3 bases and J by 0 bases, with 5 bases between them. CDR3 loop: CASSLTVNTEAFS. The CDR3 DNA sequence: TGTGCCAGCAGTTTGACAGTGAACACTGAAGCTTTCTCT.

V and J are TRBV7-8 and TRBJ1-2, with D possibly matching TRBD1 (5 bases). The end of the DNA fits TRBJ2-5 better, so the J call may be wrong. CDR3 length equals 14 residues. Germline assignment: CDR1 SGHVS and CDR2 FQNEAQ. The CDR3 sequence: CASSSGPVNYGQYF. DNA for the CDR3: TGTGCCAGCAGCTCAGGGCCCGTTAACTACGGCCAGTACTTC.

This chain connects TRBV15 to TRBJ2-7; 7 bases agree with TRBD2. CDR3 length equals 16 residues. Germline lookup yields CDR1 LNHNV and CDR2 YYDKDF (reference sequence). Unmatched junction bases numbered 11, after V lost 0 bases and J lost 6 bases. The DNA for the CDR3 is TGTGCCACCAGCAGAGATATGGGAGGGCGCGCAGGCGAGCAGTACTTC. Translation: CATSRDMGGRAGEQYF.

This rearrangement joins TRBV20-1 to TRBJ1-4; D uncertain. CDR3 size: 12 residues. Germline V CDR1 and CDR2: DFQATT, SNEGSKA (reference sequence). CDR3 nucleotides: TGCAGCGCTGGAGGCCGGAATGAAAAACTGTTTTTT. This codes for CSAGGRNEKLFF.

The CDR3: CASSRSLTSTDTQYF. The CDR3 nucleotides read TGTGCCAGCAGCCGGAGTTTAACTAGCACAGATACGCAGTATTTT. The chain has TRBV12-3 or TRBV12-4 and TRBJ2-3; D is unclear. Between the trimmed V and J ends, which lost 6 bases and 0 bases, there was a span of 13 bases. The length of the CDR3 is 15 residues.

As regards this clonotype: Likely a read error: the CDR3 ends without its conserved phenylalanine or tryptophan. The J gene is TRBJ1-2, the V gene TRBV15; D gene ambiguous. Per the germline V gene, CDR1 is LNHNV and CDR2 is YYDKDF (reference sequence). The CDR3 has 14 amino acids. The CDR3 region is CATSRDRANFGYTY. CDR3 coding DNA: TGTGCCACCAGTAGAGATCGAGCTAACTTTGGCTACACCTAC.

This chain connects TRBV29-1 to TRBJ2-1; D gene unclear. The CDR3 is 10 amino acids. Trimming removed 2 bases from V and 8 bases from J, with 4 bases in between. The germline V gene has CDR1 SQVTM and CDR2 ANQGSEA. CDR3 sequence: CSVELDEQFF. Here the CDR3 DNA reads TGCAGCGTTGAATTGGATGAGCAGTTCTTC.

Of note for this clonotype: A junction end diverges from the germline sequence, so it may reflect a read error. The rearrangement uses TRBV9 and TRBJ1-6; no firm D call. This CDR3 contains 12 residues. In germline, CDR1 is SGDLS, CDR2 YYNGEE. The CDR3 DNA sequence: TGTGCCAGCAGCAGAGATAAGGGTCTCGTGCAGTTT. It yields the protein CASSRDKGLVQF. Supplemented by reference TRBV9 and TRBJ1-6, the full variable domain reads DSGVTQTPKHLITATGQRVTLRCSPRSGDLSVYWYQQSLDQGLQFLIQYYNGEERAKGNILERFSAQQFPDLHSELNLSSLELGDSALYFCASSRDKGLVQFGNGTRLTVT.

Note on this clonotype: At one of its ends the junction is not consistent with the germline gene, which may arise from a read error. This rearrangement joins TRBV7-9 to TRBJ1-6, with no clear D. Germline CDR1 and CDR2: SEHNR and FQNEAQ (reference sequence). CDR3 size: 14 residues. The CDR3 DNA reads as TGTGCCAGCAGCTTAGGGGTTGGGGATACTCCCCTCTACTTT. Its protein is CASSLGVGDTPLYF.

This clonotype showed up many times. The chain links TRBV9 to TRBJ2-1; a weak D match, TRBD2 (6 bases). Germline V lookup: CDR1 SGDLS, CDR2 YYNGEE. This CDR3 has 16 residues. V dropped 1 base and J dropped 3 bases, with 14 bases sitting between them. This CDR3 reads CASSVRGGGVYNEQFF. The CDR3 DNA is TGTGCCAGCAGCGTAAGGGGCGGCGGGGTCTACAATGAGCAGTTCTTC.

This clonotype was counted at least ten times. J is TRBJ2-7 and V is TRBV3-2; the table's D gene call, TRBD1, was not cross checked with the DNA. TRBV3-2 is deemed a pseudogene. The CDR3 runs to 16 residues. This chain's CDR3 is CASSQDGQAYSYEQYF. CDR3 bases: TGTGCCAGCAGCCAAGACGGACAGGCATACTCCTACGAGCAGTACTTC.

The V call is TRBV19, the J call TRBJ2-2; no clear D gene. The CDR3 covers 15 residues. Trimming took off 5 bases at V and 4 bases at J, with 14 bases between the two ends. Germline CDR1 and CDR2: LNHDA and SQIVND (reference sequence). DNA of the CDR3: TGTGCCAGTAGTCCCCGGGCGTGGGGCACCGGGGAGCTGTTTTTT. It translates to CASSPRAWGTGELFF. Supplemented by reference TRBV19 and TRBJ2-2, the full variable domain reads DGGITQSPKYLFRKEGQNVTLSCEQNLNHDAMYWYRQDPGQGLRLIYYSQIVNDFQKGDIAEGYSVSREKKESFPLTVTSAQKNPTAFYLCASSPRAWGTGELFFGEGSRLTVL.

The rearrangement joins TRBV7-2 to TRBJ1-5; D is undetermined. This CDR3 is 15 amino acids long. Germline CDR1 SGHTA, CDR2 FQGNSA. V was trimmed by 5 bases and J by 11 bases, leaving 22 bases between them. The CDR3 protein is CASSTTRGIQETQHF. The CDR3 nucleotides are TGTGCCAGCAGCACCACCCGAGGGATCCAAGAGACCCAGCATTTT.

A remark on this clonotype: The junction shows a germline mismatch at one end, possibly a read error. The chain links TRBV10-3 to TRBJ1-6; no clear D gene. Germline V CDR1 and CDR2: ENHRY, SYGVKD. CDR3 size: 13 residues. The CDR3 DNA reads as TGTGCCATCAGCCAAGTCGACCGGAGCCCCTTCCATTTT. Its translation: CAISQVDRSPFHF.

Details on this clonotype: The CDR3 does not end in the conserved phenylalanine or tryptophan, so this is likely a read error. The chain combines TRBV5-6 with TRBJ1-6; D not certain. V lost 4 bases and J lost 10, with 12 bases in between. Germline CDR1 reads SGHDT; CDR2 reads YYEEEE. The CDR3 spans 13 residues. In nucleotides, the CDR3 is TGTGCCAGCAGCCGCGCGGCAGACTCACCCCTCCACTGT. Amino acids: CASSRAADSPLHC.

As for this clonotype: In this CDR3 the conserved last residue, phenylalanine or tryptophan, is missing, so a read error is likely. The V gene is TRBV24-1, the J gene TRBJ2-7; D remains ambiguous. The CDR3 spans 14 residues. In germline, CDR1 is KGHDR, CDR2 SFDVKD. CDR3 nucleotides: TGTGCCAGCAGCCAAGTTTCAGCCTCCCACGAGCAGTACTCC. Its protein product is CASSQVSASHEQYS.

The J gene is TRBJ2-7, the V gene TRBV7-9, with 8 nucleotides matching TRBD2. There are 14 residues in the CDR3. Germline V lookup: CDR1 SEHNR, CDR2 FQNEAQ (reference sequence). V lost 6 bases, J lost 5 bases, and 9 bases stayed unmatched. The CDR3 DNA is TGTGCCAGCAGACCCGGGGGGGAGTCCAACGAGCAGTACTTC. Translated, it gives CASRPGGESNEQYF.

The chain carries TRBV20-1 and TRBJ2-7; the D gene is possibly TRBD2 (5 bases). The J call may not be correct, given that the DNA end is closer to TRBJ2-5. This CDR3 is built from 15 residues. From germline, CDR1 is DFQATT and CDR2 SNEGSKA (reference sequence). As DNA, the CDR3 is TGCAGTGCTATGAGGGTCCTGTCTTGGTTAGAGACCCAGTACTTC. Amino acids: CSAMRVLSWLETQYF.